Presented here are 30 T cell receptor beta chains from one specimen sequenced in a study of blood T cells in healthy people across ages. A second 7 to 11 cycle PCR used barcoded and J-beta primers. TCRdb re-derived calls from the 5' RACE reads in MiXCR, one entry per CDR3 protein. The sample consists of roughly 730,000 distinct CDR3 sequences, 56% of them appearing once. Input material: blood. The receptors shown here come from a man aged 40-55 years in good health.

The chain employs TRBV9 and TRBJ1-2; 12 positions agree with TRBD1. The length of the CDR3 is 18 residues. V trimming: 2 bases; J trimming: 4 bases; junction bases outside the gene matches: 12. The germline gives CDR1 SGDLS, CDR2 YYNGEE. The CDR3 reads CASSVGAGTGGAGYGYTF. In DNA, the CDR3 is TGTGCCAGCAGCGTCGGTGCCGGGACAGGGGGCGCCGGCTATGGCTACACCTTC.

The chain employs TRBV6-2 or TRBV6-3 and TRBJ2-5; TRBD2 agrees at 7 bases. The CDR3 sequence is 12 residues long. Germline V gene lookup returns CDR1 MNHEY and CDR2 SVGEGT. With V trimmed by 6 bases and J by 13 bases, 11 bases remained unmatched. CDR3 DNA: TGTGCCAGCAGGGGAGAGGTCGGGAGGCGGTACTTC. Translated, it gives CASRGEVGRRYF.

The chain joins TRBV6-5 to TRBJ2-6, with D tentatively TRBD1 (6 bases). Trimming left V 0 bases short and J 13 bases short, with 13 bases between. Germline lookup yields CDR1 MNHEY and CDR2 SVGAGI. The CDR3 sequence is 14 residues long. The CDR3 region is CASSYSSQGNVLTF. The DNA of the CDR3 is TGTGCCAGCAGTTACTCGAGCCAGGGGAATGTCCTGACTTTC.

V usage is TRBV21-1 and J usage is TRBJ2-5; the table's D call of TRBD1 was not tested on the DNA. TRBV21-1 is recorded as a pseudogene. The length of the CDR3 is 16 residues. CDR3: CASSKDGGDRAETQYF. CDR3 in DNA: TGTGCCAGCAGCAAAGACGGTGGGGACAGGGCGGAGACCCAGTACTTC.

The gene calls are TRBV6-4 and TRBJ2-3; 12 bases align to TRBD2. J lost 3 bases, V lost 4 bases, and 5 bases had no gene match. The CDR3 runs 16 residues. Germline assignment: CDR1 MRHNA and CDR2 SNTAGT. The CDR3 reads CASSASSGGATDTQYF. The CDR3 DNA follows: TGTGCCAGCAGTGCTTCTAGCGGGGGGGCAACAGATACGCAGTATTTT.

This clonotype has just a few counts. The chain links TRBV20-1 to TRBJ2-7, with a weak D call TRBD1 (6 bases). Germline-derived CDR1 and CDR2 are DFQATT and SNEGSKA (reference sequence). CDR3 length equals 16 residues. V was cut by 3 bases and J by 0 bases, with 18 bases left in between. The CDR3 DNA reads TGCAGTGCTAGCTCCTCTCTGGGGGCGAGCTCCTACGAGCAGTACTTC. Its protein is CSASSSLGASSYEQYF.

This chain joins TRBV6-1 and TRBJ1-2, with TRBD1 identical over 7 bases. The germline V gene has CDR1 MNHNS and CDR2 SASEGT. V lost 7 bases and J lost 2; bases outside the gene matches: 4. The CDR3 has 13 residues. The CDR3 sequence is CASIVQGNYGYTF. CDR3 coding DNA: TGTGCCAGCATTGTACAGGGGAACTATGGCTACACCTTC.

This chain connects TRBV5-1 to TRBJ2-1, with D unresolved. The DNA end favors TRBJ2-7, so the J call may be wrong. The CDR3 has 15 amino acids. CDR1 and CDR2 (germline): SGHRS, YFSETQ. CDR3 in amino acids: CASSPGLWSYNEQYF. The CDR3, as DNA: TGCGCCAGCAGCCCTGGGTTATGGTCCTACAATGAGCAGTACTTC.

J is TRBJ1-5 and V is TRBV18; 9 bases are shared with TRBD1. The J segment lost 4 bases and the V segment lost 7 bases, leaving 11 bases of the junction unmatched. Germline V gene data show CDR1 as KGHSH and CDR2 as LQKENI. The CDR3 totals 16 residues. CDR3 nucleotides: TGTGCCAGCTTGATGACGGGACAGGGAGGAAATCAGCCCCAGCATTTT. Its protein product is CASLMTGQGGNQPQHF.

The rearrangement links TRBV20-1 to TRBJ2-7; 10 bases agree with TRBD2. The CDR3 has 15 residues. CDR1 and CDR2 from the germline V gene are DFQATT and SNEGSKA (reference sequence). Losses at the gene ends were 2 bases for V and 2 bases for J; bases not matched to a gene: 6. The CDR3 DNA reads as TGCAGTGCTAGACCCTATAGCGGGAGGACCTACGAGCAGTACTTC. Its protein product is CSARPYSGRTYEQYF.

This clonotype showed up just a few times. V is TRBV15 and J is TRBJ1-1, with a weak D call TRBD1 (6 bases). The CDR3 contains 13 residues. With 0 bases removed from V and 7 bases from J, the gap between germline ends came to 9 bases. Germline V gene data show CDR1 as LNHNV and CDR2 as YYDKDF (reference sequence). The CDR3 DNA sequence: TGTGCCACCAGCAGAGATTTCAGGGGTGAAGCTTTCTTT. Its protein is CATSRDFRGEAFF. The whole variable domain, remainder taken from reference TRBV15 and TRBJ1-1, is DAMVIQNPRYQVTQFGKPVTLSCSQTLNHNVMYWYQQKSSQAPKLLFHYYDKDFNNEADTPDNFQSRRPNTSFCFLDIRSPGLGDTAMYLCATSRDFRGEAFFGQGTRLTVV.

The chain uses TRBV4-3 and TRBJ1-6; no definite D call. The ends were cut back, 0 bases at V and 7 bases at J, with 7 bases in the middle. The CDR3 has 14 residues. The V gene's germline CDR1 is LGHNA and CDR2 YSLEER. CDR3 DNA: TGCGCCAGCAGCCAAGAGAATGTGAATTCACCCCTCCACTTT. It translates to CASSQENVNSPLHF.

This clonotype came up a few times. The chain joins TRBV7-9 to TRBJ1-2; D possibly corresponds to TRBD1 (6 bases). The CDR3 runs 14 residues. Germline assignment: CDR1 SEHNR and CDR2 FQNEAQ (reference sequence). The V end lost 4 bases, the J end lost 6 bases, and 15 bases lay between the germline ends. The CDR3 here is CASSSRGTENGYTF. The CDR3 nucleotides are TGTGCCAGCAGCTCTAGGGGGACGGAGAATGGCTACACCTTC.

The chain carries TRBV2 and TRBJ2-6, with unresolved D. Trimming took 7 bases from V and 1 from J, leaving 8 bases between them. CDR1 is SNHLY, CDR2 FYNNEI, per germline. The CDR3 sequence is 14 residues long. The CDR3 region is CASNPRSGANVLTF. DNA for the CDR3: TGTGCCAGCAACCCCAGATCTGGGGCCAACGTCCTGACTTTC.

This clonotype has more than one count but fewer than ten. J is TRBJ1-4 and V is TRBV18, with D maybe TRBD1 (5 bases). Germline loops: CDR1 KGHSH, CDR2 LQKENI. Trimming left V 4 bases short and J 0 bases short, with 12 bases between. The CDR3 covers 16 residues. Here the CDR3 DNA reads TGTGCCAGCTCACTTACAGGACCCGCAACTAATGAAAAACTGTTTTTT. Translating gives CASSLTGPATNEKLFF.

V is TRBV5-1 and J is TRBJ2-3, with D uncertain. CDR3 size: 15 residues. V dropped 1 base and J dropped 0 bases, with 9 bases sitting between them. In germline, CDR1 is SGHRS, CDR2 YFSETQ. The CDR3 region is CASSLLGYSTDTQYF. The DNA of the CDR3 is TGCGCCAGCAGCTTGCTGGGGTATAGCACAGATACGCAGTATTTT.

The J gene is TRBJ1-2, the V gene TRBV10-3, with a weak D call TRBD1 (6 bases). The CDR3 loop spans 15 amino acids. The germline gives CDR1 ENHRY, CDR2 SYGVKD. V lost 3 bases and J 3 bases, leaving 14 bases between the germline ends. CDR3 DNA: TGTGCCATCAGTGATGTGACAGGCCGAGACTATGGCTACACCTTC. Residues: CAISDVTGRDYGYTF.

The CDR3, as DNA: TGTGCCAGCAGTCACACAGGGCCCAGCTCTGGGGCCAACGTCCTGACTTTC. Translating it yields CASSHTGPSSGANVLTF. The chain uses TRBV5-7 and TRBJ2-6, with D tentatively TRBD1 (6 bases). TRBV5-7 falls under the ORF class, with uncertain function. Trimming shortened V by 5 bases and J by 0 bases, and 15 bases separated the two germline ends. The CDR3 spans 17 residues.

V is TRBV15 and J is TRBJ2-7, with D unclear. This CDR3 has 16 amino acids. V lost 0 bases and J lost 7, with 19 bases in between. Germline CDR1 and CDR2: LNHNV and YYDKDF (reference sequence). The CDR3 here is CATSRDPTPGHNEQYF. The DNA for the CDR3 is TGTGCCACCAGCAGAGACCCTACCCCGGGTCATAATGAGCAGTACTTC.

CDR3 in amino acids: CASSGRGLRRNTIYF. The CDR3 coding sequence is TGTGCCAGCAGTGGCAGGGGGCTCAGGAGAAACACCATATATTTT. The chain uses TRBV12-3 or TRBV12-4 and TRBJ1-3, with TRBD1 identical over 8 bases. The CDR3 spans 15 residues. After removal of 5 bases from V and 5 bases from J, the junction contained 8 bases not matched to a gene.

This clonotype was observed a handful of times. The V call is TRBV4-2, the J call TRBJ2-6, with TRBD2 matching 11 bases. V shed 2 bases and J 0 bases; nucleotides not matched to a gene: 9. CDR3 length: 20 amino acids. The germline CDR1 and CDR2 sequences are LGHNA and YNFKEQ. The CDR3 sequence: CASSQLFPSGRSSGANVLTF. CDR3 DNA sequence: TGTGCCAGCAGCCAACTATTCCCTAGCGGGAGGAGCTCTGGGGCCAACGTCCTGACTTTC.

This chain joins TRBV7-2 and TRBJ2-3, with D perhaps assigned TRBD1 or TRBD2 (5 bases each). Germline V gene lookup returns CDR1 SGHTA and CDR2 FQGNSA. V was trimmed by 0 bases and J by 6 bases, leaving 16 bases between them. The CDR3 runs 16 residues. The CDR3 is CASSLAGALNRDTQYF. The CDR3 DNA is TGTGCCAGCAGCTTAGCCGGGGCCCTAAATCGGGATACGCAGTATTTT.

The chain joins TRBV5-1 to TRBJ2-3, with 8 bases fitting TRBD2. The J segment lost 5 bases and the V segment lost 2 bases, leaving 7 bases of the junction unmatched. The CDR3 has 15 amino acids. CDR1 and CDR2 from the germline V gene are SGHRS and YFSETQ. The chain's CDR3 is CASSFQRGRGDTQYF. In DNA form, the CDR3 reads TGCGCCAGCAGCTTCCAGCGGGGGCGGGGAGATACGCAGTATTTT.

The chain is built from TRBV4-2 and TRBJ1-2; a possible D gene is TRBD1 (5 bases). Trimming pared 3 bases from V and 1 base from J, leaving 18 bases between. Germline-derived CDR1 and CDR2 are LGHNA and YNFKEQ. The CDR3 runs to 17 residues. The CDR3 region is CASSQDGGMGLNYGYTF. CDR3 in DNA: TGTGCCAGCAGCCAGGATGGAGGGATGGGGCTTAACTATGGCTACACCTTC.

In nucleotides, the CDR3 is TGTGCCAGCAGCGTCCTAGCGGGAGGGCAAAATACGCAGTATTTT. Residues: CASSVLAGGQNTQYF. The chain combines TRBV6-2 or TRBV6-3 with TRBJ2-3, with TRBD2 identical over 12 bases. Per the germline V gene, CDR1 is MNHEY and CDR2 is SVGEGT. V lost 6 bases and J lost 7; bases outside the gene matches: 8. The CDR3 length is 15 residues.

Only one count was recorded for this clonotype. V and J are TRBV6-2 or TRBV6-3 and TRBJ2-1, with D tentatively TRBD2 (6 bases). The CDR3 spans 13 residues. With 3 bases removed from V and 13 bases from J, the gap between germline ends came to 16 bases. In germline, CDR1 is MNHEY, CDR2 SVGEGT. CDR3 DNA sequence: TGTGCCAGCAGTTATTTAGGGCCGGGAGACCAGTTCTTC. Translated, it gives CASSYLGPGDQFF.

Here the CDR3 reads CASSETDRGRGSEAFF. DNA for the CDR3: TGTGCCAGCAGTGAGACGGACAGGGGGCGGGGGAGTGAAGCTTTCTTT. The chain uses TRBV6-4 and TRBJ1-1; 11 nucleotides match TRBD1. The CDR3 extends over 16 amino acids. With 3 bases clipped from V and 7 bases from J, the junction kept 10 bases outside the gene matches. Germline V CDR1 and CDR2: MRHNA, SNTAGT.

The chain couples TRBV7-2 to TRBJ1-1, with no clear D. V was clipped by 3 bases and J by 3 bases, with 14 bases between them. The CDR3 sequence is 15 residues long. Germline V CDR1 and CDR2: SGHTA, FQGNSA. CDR3 sequence: CASSFASVVDTEAFF. The CDR3 DNA reads TGTGCCAGCAGCTTCGCCTCGGTGGTTGACACTGAAGCTTTCTTT.

The chain joins TRBV7-2 to TRBJ2-7, with 10 nucleotides matching TRBD2. This CDR3 is built from 14 residues. The V and J ends lost 7 bases and 2 bases, in that order; junction bases with no gene match: 5. The germline V gene has CDR1 SGHTA and CDR2 FQGNSA. The CDR3 region has the DNA TGTGCCAGCATTCGGACTAGCGGAGCCTACGAGCAGTACTTC. It yields the protein CASIRTSGAYEQYF.

The J gene is TRBJ2-1, the V gene TRBV6-2 or TRBV6-3; D unresolved. V was pared by 8 bases and J by 8 bases, with 10 bases between. The CDR3 spans 11 residues. Germline V CDR1 and CDR2: MNHEY, SVGEGT. The CDR3 DNA reads as TGTGCCAGCCTCCAAGAACATGAGCAGTTCTTC. Translation: CASLQEHEQFF.